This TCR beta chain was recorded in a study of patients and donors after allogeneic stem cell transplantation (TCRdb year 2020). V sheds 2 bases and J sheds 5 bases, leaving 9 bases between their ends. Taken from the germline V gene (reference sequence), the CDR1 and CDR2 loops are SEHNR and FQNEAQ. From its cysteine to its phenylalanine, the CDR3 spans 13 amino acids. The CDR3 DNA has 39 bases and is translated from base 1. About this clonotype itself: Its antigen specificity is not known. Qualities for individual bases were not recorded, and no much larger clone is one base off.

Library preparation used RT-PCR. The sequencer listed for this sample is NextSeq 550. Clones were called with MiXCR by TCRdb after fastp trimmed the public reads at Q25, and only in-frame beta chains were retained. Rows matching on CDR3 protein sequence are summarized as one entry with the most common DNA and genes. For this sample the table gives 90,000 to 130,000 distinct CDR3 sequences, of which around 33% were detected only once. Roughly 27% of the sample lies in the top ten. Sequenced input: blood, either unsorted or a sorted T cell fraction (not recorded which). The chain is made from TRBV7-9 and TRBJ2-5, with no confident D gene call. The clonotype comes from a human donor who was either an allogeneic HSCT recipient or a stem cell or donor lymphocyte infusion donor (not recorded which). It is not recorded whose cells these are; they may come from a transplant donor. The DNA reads TGTGCCAGCAGCTTACTACAGAAGGAGACCCAGTACTTC. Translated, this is CASSLLQKETQYF.